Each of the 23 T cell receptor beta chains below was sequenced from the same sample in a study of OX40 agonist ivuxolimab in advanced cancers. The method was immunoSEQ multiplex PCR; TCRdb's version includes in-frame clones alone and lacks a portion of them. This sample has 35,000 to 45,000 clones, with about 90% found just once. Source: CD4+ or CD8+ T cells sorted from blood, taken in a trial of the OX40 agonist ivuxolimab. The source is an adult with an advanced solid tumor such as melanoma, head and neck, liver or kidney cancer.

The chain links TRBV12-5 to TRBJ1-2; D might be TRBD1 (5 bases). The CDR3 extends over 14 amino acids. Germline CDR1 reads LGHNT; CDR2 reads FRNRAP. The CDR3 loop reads CASGGVQANYGYTF. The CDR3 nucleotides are TGTGCCTCCGGGGGAGTCCAAGCTAACTATGGCTACACCTTC.

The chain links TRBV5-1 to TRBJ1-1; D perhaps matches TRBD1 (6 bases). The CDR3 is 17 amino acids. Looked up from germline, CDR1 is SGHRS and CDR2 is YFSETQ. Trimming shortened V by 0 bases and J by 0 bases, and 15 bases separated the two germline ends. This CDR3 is CASSLVPGAEMNTEAFF. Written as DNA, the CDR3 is TGCGCCAGCAGCTTGGTACCGGGGGCAGAGATGAACACTGAAGCTTTCTTT.

For the CDR3, the DNA is TGTGCCAGCAGCTTGACAGGGGCGAACACTGAAGCTTTCTTT. Its translation is CASSLTGANTEAFF. V gene TRBV5-4 combines with J gene TRBJ1-1; TRBD1 matches at 7 bases. Trimming removed 1 base from V and 1 base from J; junction bases left unmatched: 1. CDR3 length equals 14 residues. Germline assignment: CDR1 SGHNT and CDR2 YYREEE (reference sequence).

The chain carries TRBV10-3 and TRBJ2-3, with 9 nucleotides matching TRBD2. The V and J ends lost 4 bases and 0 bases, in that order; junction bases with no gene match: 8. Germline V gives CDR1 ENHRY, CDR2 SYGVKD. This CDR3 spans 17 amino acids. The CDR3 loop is CAISGPWRGGSTDTQYF. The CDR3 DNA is TGTGCCATCAGTGGGCCCTGGCGGGGGGGCAGCACAGATACGCAGTATTTT.

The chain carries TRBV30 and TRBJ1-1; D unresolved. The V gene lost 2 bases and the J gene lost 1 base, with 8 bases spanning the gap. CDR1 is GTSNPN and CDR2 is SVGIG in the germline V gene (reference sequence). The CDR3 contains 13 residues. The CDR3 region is CAWSRVSNTEAFF. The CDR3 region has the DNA TGTGCCTGGAGTAGAGTCTCGAACACTGAAGCTTTCTTT.

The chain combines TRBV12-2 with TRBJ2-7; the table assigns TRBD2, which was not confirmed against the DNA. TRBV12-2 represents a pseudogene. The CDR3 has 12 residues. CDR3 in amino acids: CASSLEWSEQYF. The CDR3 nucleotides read TGTGCCAGCAGCTTGGAGTGGTCCGAGCAGTACTTC.

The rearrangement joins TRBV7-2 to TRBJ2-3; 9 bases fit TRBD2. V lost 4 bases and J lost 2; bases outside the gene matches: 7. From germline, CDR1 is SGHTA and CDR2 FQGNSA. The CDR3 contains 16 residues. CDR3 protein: CASSSLAGAPTDTQYF. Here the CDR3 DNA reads TGTGCCAGCAGCTCCTTAGCGGGGGCCCCCACAGATACGCAGTATTTT.

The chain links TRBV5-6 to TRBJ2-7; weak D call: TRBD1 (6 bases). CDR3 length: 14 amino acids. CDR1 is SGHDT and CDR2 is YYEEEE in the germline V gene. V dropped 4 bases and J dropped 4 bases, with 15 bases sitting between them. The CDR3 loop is CASSTTGSMYEQYF. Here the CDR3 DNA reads TGTGCCAGCAGCACGACAGGAAGCATGTACGAGCAGTACTTC.

This CDR3 is CASSHLGGANNEQYF. CDR3 nucleotides: TGTGCCAGCAGCCATCTCGGGGGCGCAAACAACGAGCAGTACTTC. The rearrangement joins TRBV7-2 to TRBJ2-7; D tentatively fits TRBD1 or TRBD2 (6 bases each). The CDR3 loop spans 15 amino acids. Looked up from germline, CDR1 is SGHTA and CDR2 is FQGNSA. Trimming took 5 bases from V and 5 from J, leaving 19 bases between them.

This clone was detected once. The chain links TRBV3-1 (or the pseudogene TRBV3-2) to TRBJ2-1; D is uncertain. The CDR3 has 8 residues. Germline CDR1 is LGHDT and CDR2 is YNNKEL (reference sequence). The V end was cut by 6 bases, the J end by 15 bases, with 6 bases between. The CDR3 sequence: CASSRRFF. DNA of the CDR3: TGTGCCAGCAGTCGAAGGTTCTTC.

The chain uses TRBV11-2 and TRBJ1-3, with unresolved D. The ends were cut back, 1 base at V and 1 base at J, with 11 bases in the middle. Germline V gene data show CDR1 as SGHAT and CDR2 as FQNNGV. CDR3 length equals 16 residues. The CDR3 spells CASSLGLFESGNTIYF. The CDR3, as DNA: TGTGCCAGCAGCTTAGGCCTATTCGAGTCTGGAAACACCATATATTTT.

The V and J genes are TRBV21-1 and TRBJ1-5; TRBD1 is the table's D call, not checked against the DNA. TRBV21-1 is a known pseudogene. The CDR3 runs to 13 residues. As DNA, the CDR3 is TGTGCCGGTCGGACAGGGAAAAATCAGCCCCAGCATTTT. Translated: CAGRTGKNQPQHF.

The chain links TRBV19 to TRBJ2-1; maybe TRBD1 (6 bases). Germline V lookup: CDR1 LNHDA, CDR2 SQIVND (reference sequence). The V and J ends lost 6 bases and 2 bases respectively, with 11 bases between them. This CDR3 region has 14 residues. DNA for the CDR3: TGTGCCAGTAGCTTTGGGGGCACCTACAATGAGCAGTTCTTC. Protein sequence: CASSFGGTYNEQFF.

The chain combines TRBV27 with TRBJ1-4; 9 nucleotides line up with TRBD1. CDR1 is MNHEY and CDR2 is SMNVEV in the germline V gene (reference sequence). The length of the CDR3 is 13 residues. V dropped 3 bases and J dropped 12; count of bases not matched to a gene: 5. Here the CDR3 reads CASSFGTGIELFF. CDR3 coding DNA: TGTGCCAGCAGTTTCGGGACAGGGATAGAACTGTTTTTT.

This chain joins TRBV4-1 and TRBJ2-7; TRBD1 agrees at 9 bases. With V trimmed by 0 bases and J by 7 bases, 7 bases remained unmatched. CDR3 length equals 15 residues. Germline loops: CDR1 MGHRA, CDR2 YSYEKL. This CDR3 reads CASSQDLNRGREQYF. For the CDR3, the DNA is TGCGCCAGCAGCCAAGATCTAAACAGGGGGCGGGAGCAGTACTTC.

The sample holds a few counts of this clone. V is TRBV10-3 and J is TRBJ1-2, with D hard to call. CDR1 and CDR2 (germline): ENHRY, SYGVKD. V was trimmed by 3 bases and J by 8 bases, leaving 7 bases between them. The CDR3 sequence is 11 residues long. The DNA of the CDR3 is TGTGCCATCAGTGATTTTCGGGGCTACACCTTC. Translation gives CAISDFRGYTF.

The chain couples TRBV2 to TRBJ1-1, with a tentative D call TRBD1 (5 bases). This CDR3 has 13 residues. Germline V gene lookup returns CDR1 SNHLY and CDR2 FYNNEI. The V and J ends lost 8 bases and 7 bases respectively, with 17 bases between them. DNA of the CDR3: TGTGCCAGCCTCTTTAAAGACAGAAATGAAGCTTTCTTT. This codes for CASLFKDRNEAFF.

The CDR3 DNA follows: TGTGCCAGCAGTGAGCAGGGCTGGGACGAGCAGTACTTC. Translation: CASSEQGWDEQYF. V and J are TRBV2 and TRBJ2-7, with D possibly TRBD1 on 5 matching bases. In germline, CDR1 is SNHLY, CDR2 FYNNEI. CDR3 length: 13 amino acids. V lost 3 bases and J lost 5, with 11 bases in between.

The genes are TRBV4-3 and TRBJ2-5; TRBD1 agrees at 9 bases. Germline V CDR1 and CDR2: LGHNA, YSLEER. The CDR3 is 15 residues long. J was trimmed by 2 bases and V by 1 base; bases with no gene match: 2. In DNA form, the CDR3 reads TGCGCCAGCAGCCAAGGCGGGACAGGGCAAGAGACCCAGTACTTC. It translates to CASSQGGTGQETQYF.

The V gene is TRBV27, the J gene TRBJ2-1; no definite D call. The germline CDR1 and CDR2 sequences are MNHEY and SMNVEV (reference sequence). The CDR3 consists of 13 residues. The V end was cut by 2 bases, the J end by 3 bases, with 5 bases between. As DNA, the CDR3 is TGTGCCAGCAGTTTAGGCAGCTACAATGAGCAGTTCTTC. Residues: CASSLGSYNEQFF.

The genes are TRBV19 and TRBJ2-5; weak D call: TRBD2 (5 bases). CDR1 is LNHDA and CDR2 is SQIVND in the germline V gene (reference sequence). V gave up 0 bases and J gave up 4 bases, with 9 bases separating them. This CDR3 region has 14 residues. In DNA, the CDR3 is TGTGCCAGTAGTATAGATCGGGGTGGAGAGACCCAGTACTTC. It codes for CASSIDRGGETQYF.

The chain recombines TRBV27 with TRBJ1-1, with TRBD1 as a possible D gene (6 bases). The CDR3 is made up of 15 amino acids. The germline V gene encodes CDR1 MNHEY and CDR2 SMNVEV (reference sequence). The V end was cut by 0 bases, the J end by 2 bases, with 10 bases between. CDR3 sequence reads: CASSLSTGLNTEAFF. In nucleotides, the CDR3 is TGTGCCAGCAGTTTATCGACAGGACTTAACACTGAAGCTTTCTTT.

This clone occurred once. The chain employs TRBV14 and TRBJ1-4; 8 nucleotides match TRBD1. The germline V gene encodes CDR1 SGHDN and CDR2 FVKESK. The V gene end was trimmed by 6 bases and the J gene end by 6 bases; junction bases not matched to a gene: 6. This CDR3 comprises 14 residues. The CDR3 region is CASRRQGYDEKLFF. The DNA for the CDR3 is TGTGCCAGCAGACGACAGGGGTATGATGAAAAACTGTTTTTT.